This record covers a single TCR beta chain. The sample belongs to a study of control samples from healthy donors and cancer patients. Profiled with immunoSEQ multiplex PCR; TCRdb holds only in-frame clones, not every one. The sample consists of 100,000 to 150,000 clones, about nine tenths of them appearing once. Sequencing was performed on blood. The clonotype comes from a woman between 45 and 65 years old in good health.

This chain's CDR3 is CASSLDGRGTEAFF. CDR3 coding DNA: TGTGCCAGCAGCTTAGACGGGAGGGGCACTGAAGCTTTCTTT. The chain is built from TRBV11-2 and TRBJ1-1, with a possible D match to TRBD1 (5 bases). Germline V gene lookup returns CDR1 SGHAT and CDR2 FQNNGV. The CDR3 sequence is 14 residues long. The V end lost 0 bases, the J end lost 4 bases, and 9 bases lay between the germline ends.